This T cell receptor beta chain derives from a study of CD8 T cells in ankylosing spondylitis. Broader study findings: CD8+ disease-linked clones were present at relatively low frequencies in blood. What seemed typical of ankylosing spondylitis blood was a TCR beta motif built from several highly homologous variants. Reportedly, significant enrichment of disease-linked clones occurred in matched ankylosing spondylitis synovial fluid.

CDR1 is LGHDT and CDR2 is YNNKEL in the germline V gene (reference sequence). There are 14 residues in the CDR3. Trimming left V 5 bases short and J 2 bases short, with 12 bases between. Using quantitative 5'-RACE with molecular barcodes, the authors made TCR beta libraries. In TCRdb, the 5' RACE reads were re-called with MiXCR into one record per CDR3 protein. The repertoire consists of hundreds of thousands of distinct CDR3 sequences, with over 15% occurring once and the leading ten covering less than 9%. As to this clonotype: Its antigen is undetermined.

This receptor was identified in a male donor with ankylosing spondylitis or in good health (not recorded which). The rearrangement uses TRBV3-1 and TRBJ2-5; tentative D call: TRBD2 (5 bases). Material: blood, either unsorted or a sorted T cell fraction (not recorded which). The DNA of the CDR3 is TGTGCCAGCAGCTTGAGGGCGGAACAAGAGACCCAGTACTTC. Translating it yields CASSLRAEQETQYF.